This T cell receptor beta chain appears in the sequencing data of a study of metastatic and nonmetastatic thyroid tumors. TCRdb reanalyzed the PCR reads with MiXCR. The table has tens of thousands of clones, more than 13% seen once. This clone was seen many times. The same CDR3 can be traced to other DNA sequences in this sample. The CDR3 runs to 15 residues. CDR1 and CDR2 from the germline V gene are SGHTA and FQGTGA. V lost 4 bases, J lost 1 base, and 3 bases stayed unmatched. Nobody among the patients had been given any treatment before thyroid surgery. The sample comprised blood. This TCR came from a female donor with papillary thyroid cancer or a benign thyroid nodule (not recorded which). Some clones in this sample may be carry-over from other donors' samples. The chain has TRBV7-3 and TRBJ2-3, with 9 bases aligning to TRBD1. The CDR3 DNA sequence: TGTGCCAGCAGCTCTAGGACAGGGGGCACAGATACGCAGTATTTT. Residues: CASSSRTGGTDTQYF.